Following are 20 T cell receptor beta chains from one sample sequenced in a study of blood T cell repertoires in COVID-19. Only in-frame clones appear in the TCRdb table, and some are missing; sequencing was by immunoSEQ multiplex PCR. Among a few hundred thousand clones listed, roughly nine tenths were seen once. The sequencing input was peripheral blood. The receptors were sampled from a young woman who had recovered from COVID-19.

This chain connects TRBV4-1 to TRBJ2-7; 15 nucleotides line up with TRBD2. The germline gives CDR1 MGHRA, CDR2 YSYEKL. J was trimmed by 1 base and V by 2 bases; bases with no gene match: 6. The CDR3 runs 18 residues. The CDR3 DNA follows: TGCGCCAGCAGCCAAAATCCAGGACTAGCGGGAGGGTCCTACGAGCAGTACTTC. This translates into CASSQNPGLAGGSYEQYF.

V usage is TRBV30 and J usage is TRBJ1-3; D unclear. The germline CDR1 and CDR2 sequences are GTSNPN and SVGIG (reference sequence). Between the trimmed V and J ends, which lost 3 bases and 0 bases, there was a span of 6 bases. The CDR3 runs 13 residues. The CDR3 DNA sequence: TGTGCCTGGAGCAAACTCTCTGGAAACACCATATATTTT. It codes for CAWSKLSGNTIYF.

V is TRBV6-5 and J is TRBJ1-1; tentative D call: TRBD1 (5 bases). CDR3 length equals 13 residues. Germline V gene data show CDR1 as MNHEY and CDR2 as SVGAGI. Deletions cut 7 bases from V and 8 bases from J, with 17 bases between. CDR3 loop: CASISEAPGEAFF. In DNA, the CDR3 is TGTGCCAGCATTTCCGAGGCCCCAGGGGAAGCTTTCTTT.

The rearrangement links TRBV7-6 to TRBJ2-1; the D gene is possibly TRBD2 (5 bases). Germline-derived CDR1 and CDR2 are SGHVS and FNYEAQ. V was shortened by 3 bases and J by 4 bases, with 13 bases between the two germline ends. The CDR3 contains 15 residues. The chain's CDR3 is CASSLARGGYNEQFF. CDR3 in DNA: TGTGCCAGCAGCTTGGCGCGAGGCGGGTACAATGAGCAGTTCTTC.

Comments on this clone: The identical CDR3 is also encoded by other nucleotide sequences in the sample. The V call is TRBV9, the J call TRBJ1-1; 8 positions agree with TRBD1. The V gene end was trimmed by 3 bases and the J gene end by 4 bases; junction bases not matched to a gene: 2. Germline lookup yields CDR1 SGDLS and CDR2 YYNGEE. The CDR3 totals 13 residues. The CDR3 sequence is CASSATGGTEAFF. In DNA, the CDR3 is TGTGCCAGCAGCGCCACAGGGGGCACTGAAGCTTTCTTT.

The chain links TRBV3-1 (or the pseudogene TRBV3-2) to TRBJ2-5; D is ambiguous. V was clipped by 1 base and J by 4 bases, with 13 bases between them. Germline V gene lookup returns CDR1 LGHDT and CDR2 YNNKEL (reference sequence). The CDR3 runs 15 residues. Here the CDR3 DNA reads TGTGCCAGCAGCCAAGGCTATGGAGCCCCAGAGACCCAGTACTTC. As protein: CASSQGYGAPETQYF.

The chain recombines TRBV5-5 with TRBJ2-5; 8 nucleotides match TRBD2. The CDR3 extends over 16 amino acids. Trimming at V came to 4 bases and at J to 3 bases, leaving 11 bases not matched to a gene. Germline loops: CDR1 SGHKS, CDR2 YYEKEE (reference sequence). CDR3 in amino acids: CASSRGVFSGKETQYF. The CDR3 DNA follows: TGTGCCAGCAGCCGTGGGGTCTTTAGCGGGAAAGAGACCCAGTACTTC.

The chain is built from TRBV9 and TRBJ2-3; 10 positions match TRBD1. Germline CDR1 is SGDLS and CDR2 is YYNGEE. The CDR3 contains 14 residues. Trimming took 3 bases from V and 6 from J; bases not matched to a gene: 4. The CDR3 protein is CASSARQGADTQYF. The CDR3 coding sequence is TGTGCCAGCAGCGCCCGACAGGGGGCGGATACGCAGTATTTT.

V usage is TRBV21-1 and J usage is TRBJ2-6; the table's D call TRBD2 went unverified against the DNA. TRBV21-1 is designated a pseudogene. There are 16 residues in the CDR3. The CDR3 bases are TGTGCCAGCAGCAGGGAGGGGGAATCTGGGGCCAACGTCCTGACTTTC. As protein: CASSREGESGANVLTF.

The chain has TRBV2 and TRBJ2-4; 13 nucleotides align to TRBD2. Unmatched junction bases numbered 8, after V lost 5 bases and J lost 4 bases. The CDR3 length is 17 residues. Germline V gene sequence: CDR1 SNHLY, CDR2 FYNNEI. This CDR3 reads CASSTGRGLAGKNIQYF. The CDR3 nucleotides read TGTGCCAGCAGTACCGGGAGGGGACTAGCGGGGAAAAACATTCAGTACTTC.

In its sample, this clone was seen once. J is TRBJ2-5 and V is TRBV2; TRBD2 matches 9 bases. Trimming at V came to 5 bases and at J to 5 bases, leaving 12 bases not matched to a gene. Germline V gene data show CDR1 as SNHLY and CDR2 as FYNNEI. The CDR3 has 16 residues. The CDR3 DNA sequence: TGTGCCAGCAGTACCCTCGGAGCGGGAGGCGCCGAGACCCAGTACTTC. It is translated as CASSTLGAGGAETQYF. The full variable domain, in which reference TRBV2 and TRBJ2-5 provide the parts outside the CDR3, is EPEVTQTPSHQVTQMGQEVILRCVPISNHLYFYWYRQILGQKVEFLVSFYNNEISEKSEIFDDQFSVERPDGSNFTLKIRSTKLEDSAMYFCASSTLGAGGAETQYFGPGTRLLVL.

The V and J genes are TRBV19 and TRBJ1-3; no firm D call. V was clipped by 3 bases and J by 0 bases, with 9 bases between them. From germline, CDR1 is LNHDA and CDR2 SQIVND (reference sequence). This CDR3 contains 15 residues. DNA of the CDR3: TGTGCCAGTAGTATTCCGGCGGACTCTGGAAACACCATATATTTT. Translated, it gives CASSIPADSGNTIYF.

This chain connects TRBV29-1 to TRBJ2-1; TRBD2 might be the D (6 bases). Germline V gives CDR1 SQVTM, CDR2 ANQGSEA. The V gene lost 4 bases and the J gene lost 12 bases, with 16 bases spanning the gap. The CDR3 runs to 12 residues. This chain's CDR3 is CSVGPTGVWQFF. The DNA of the CDR3 is TGCAGCGTTGGCCCCACGGGAGTCTGGCAGTTCTTC.

The V call is TRBV6-2 or TRBV6-3, the J call TRBJ2-1, with D possibly matching TRBD2 (5 bases). Germline-derived CDR1 and CDR2 are MNHEY and SVGEGT. The V gene lost 3 bases and the J gene lost 9 bases, with 6 bases spanning the gap. CDR3 length: 11 residues. This chain's CDR3 is CASSYGGEQFF. CDR3 DNA sequence: TGTGCCAGCAGTTATGGAGGTGAGCAGTTCTTC.

This clone was recorded once. This chain joins TRBV12-3 or TRBV12-4 and TRBJ1-5, with D maybe TRBD1 (5 bases). Trimming removed 5 bases at V and 3 bases at J, with 8 bases between. The length of the CDR3 is 13 residues. The CDR3, as DNA: TGTGCCAGCAGTCGGGGGTTCAATCAGCCCCAGCATTTT. It specifies CASSRGFNQPQHF.

This clone has just one count. The J gene is TRBJ1-3, the V gene TRBV7-2, with D possibly being TRBD1 (6 bases). The CDR3 is 13 amino acids. The germline V and J ends were trimmed by 6 bases and 4 bases, with 10 bases remaining between them. Germline assignment: CDR1 SGHTA and CDR2 FQGNSA. The CDR3, as DNA: TGTGCCAGCAGTCCAGGACAGGGAAACACCATATATTTT. Its translation is CASSPGQGNTIYF.

V is TRBV5-4 and J is TRBJ1-1, with unresolved D. The CDR3 loop spans 13 amino acids. Germline V gives CDR1 SGHNT, CDR2 YYREEE (reference sequence). V was shortened by 3 bases and J by 4 bases, with 10 bases between the two germline ends. The CDR3 nucleotides are TGTGCCAGCAGCTCCCGGGGTCCCACTGAAGCTTTCTTT. Translated, it gives CASSSRGPTEAFF.

The chain joins TRBV19 to TRBJ2-2; perhaps TRBD2 as D (5 bases). CDR1 and CDR2 (germline): LNHDA, SQIVND (reference sequence). V lost 1 base, J lost 6 bases, and 12 bases lay in between. The CDR3 totals 15 residues. CDR3 DNA: TGTGCCAGTAGTATAGCGGGATACTTTCCCGGGGAGCTGTTTTTT. Protein product: CASSIAGYFPGELFF.

This chain joins TRBV10-2 and TRBJ2-7; 7 bases fit TRBD2. Unmatched junction bases numbered 9, after V lost 4 bases and J lost 0 bases. This CDR3 has 16 amino acids. Germline CDR1 is WSHSY and CDR2 is SAAADI. The CDR3, as DNA: TGCGCCAGCAGTGGGGGGGGACGGGAGAGCTCCTACGAGCAGTACTTC. Its translation: CASSGGGRESSYEQYF.

The chain has TRBV29-1 and TRBJ1-2; possible D gene TRBD1, 6 bases. Deletions cut 3 bases from V and 4 bases from J, with 9 bases between. Per the germline V gene, CDR1 is SQVTM and CDR2 is ANQGSEA. This CDR3 comprises 12 residues. The CDR3 nucleotides read TGCAGCGTTGAGAGGGGGACCTATGGCTACACCTTC. This translates into CSVERGTYGYTF.